This TCR beta chain was recorded in a study of shared clonotypes between healthy human individuals. Study results and caveats: Relative to memory subsets, naive subsets generally showed larger estimated richness.

All donors were healthy HIV-negative adults lacking recent acute infections or vaccinations. Comment on this clone: Its antigen is not identified.

The CDR3 has 17 residues. Trimming took off 3 bases at V and 6 bases at J, with 21 bases between the two ends. CDR1 and CDR2 (germline): SGHVS, FQNEAQ. Some clones are missing from TCRdb's copy, which holds only in-frame ones; the method was immunoSEQ multiplex PCR. The table includes 2,500,000 or so clones, roughly 93% detected once. The sequencing input was naive CD4+ T cells from PBMCs. Subset reported: CD45RA+ positively selected. This sequence originates from a man between 18 and 29 years old in good health. Some clones in this sample may be carry-over from other donors' samples. V usage is TRBV7-8 and J usage is TRBJ2-1, with D maybe TRBD1 (5 bases). CDR3 nucleotides: TGTGCCAGCAGCTTCCTTGTGCAGGGTTTGGGCCGCAATGAGCAGTTCTTC. Translated, it gives CASSFLVQGLGRNEQFF.